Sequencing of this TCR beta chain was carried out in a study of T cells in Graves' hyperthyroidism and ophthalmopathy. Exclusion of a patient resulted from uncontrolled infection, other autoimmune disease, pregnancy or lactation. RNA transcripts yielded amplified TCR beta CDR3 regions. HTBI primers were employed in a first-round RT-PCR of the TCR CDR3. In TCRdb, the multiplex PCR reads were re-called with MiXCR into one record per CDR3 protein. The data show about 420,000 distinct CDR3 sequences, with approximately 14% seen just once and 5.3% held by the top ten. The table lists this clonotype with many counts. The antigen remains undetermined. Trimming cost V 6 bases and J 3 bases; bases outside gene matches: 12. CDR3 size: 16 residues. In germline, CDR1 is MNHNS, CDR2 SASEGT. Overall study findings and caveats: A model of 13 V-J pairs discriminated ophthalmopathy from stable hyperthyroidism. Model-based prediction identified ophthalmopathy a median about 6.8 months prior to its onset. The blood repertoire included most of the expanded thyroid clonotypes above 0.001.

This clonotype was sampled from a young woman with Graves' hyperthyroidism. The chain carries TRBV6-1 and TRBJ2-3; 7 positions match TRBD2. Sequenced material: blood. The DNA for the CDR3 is TGTGCCAGCAGGACTAGCTTCTTTTCTAGTACAGATACGCAGTATTTT. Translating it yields CASRTSFFSSTDTQYF.